The 29 T cell receptor beta chains below were found in one sample sequenced in a study. TCRdb analysed the RT-PCR reads with MiXCR anew, one entry per CDR3 protein. Of about 6,500 distinct CDR3 sequences in the sample, more than 85% were seen once. The sequencing sample was made of memory CD4+ T cells from blood. These receptors all come from a female donor in good health, serving as a healthy control.

About this clonotype: This beta chain is off target for a library built for alpha chains, so its abundance means little. This rearrangement joins TRBV27 to TRBJ2-1, with 9 nucleotides matching TRBD2. Germline-derived CDR1 and CDR2 are MNHEY and SMNVEV (reference sequence). The trim removed 0 bases at V and 3 bases at J, leaving 3 bases unmatched. This CDR3 contains 16 residues. CDR3: CASSLSGLASYNEQFF. The CDR3 DNA sequence: TGTGCCAGCAGTTTATCAGGACTAGCGAGCTACAATGAGCAGTTCTTC.

A word on this clonotype: As an off-target read in a library built for alpha chains, this beta chain has a frequency of little significance. The CDR3 here is CASSEYTLAGKAFF. The CDR3 DNA sequence: TGTGCCAGCAGTGAATATACGCTGGCAGGGAAAGCTTTCTTT. The chain is built from TRBV25-1 and TRBJ1-1; a possible D gene is TRBD1 (5 bases). This CDR3 contains 14 residues. Germline V lookup: CDR1 MGHDK, CDR2 SYGVNS. V lost 0 bases, J lost 9 bases, and 14 bases lay in between.

Comments on this clonotype: This beta chain is an unintended read in a library built for alpha chains; its size means little. The gene calls are TRBV29-1 and TRBJ2-5, with TRBD1 as a possible D gene (5 bases). The ends were cut back, 4 bases at V and 1 base at J, with 7 bases in the middle. The germline V gene has CDR1 SQVTM and CDR2 ANQGSEA. This CDR3 has 12 residues. The DNA of the CDR3 is TGCAGCGTTGGTCAGGGCCAAGAGACCCAGTACTTC. It encodes CSVGQGQETQYF.

The sample holds a few counts of this clonotype. Because the library targeted alpha chains, this beta chain is an off-target read whose size means little. This chain uses TRBV7-2 with TRBJ2-3; D gene ambiguous. The CDR3 is made up of 15 amino acids. V lost 1 base and J 2 bases, leaving 10 bases between the germline ends. Germline values: CDR1 SGHTA, CDR2 FQGNSA. This CDR3 reads CASSLVGSYTDTQYF. In DNA form, the CDR3 reads TGTGCCAGCAGCTTAGTGGGGTCATACACAGATACGCAGTATTTT.

On this clonotype itself: Within a library made for alpha chains, this beta chain is off target, and its count is uninformative. The chain employs TRBV7-2 and TRBJ1-5; 7 bases are shared with TRBD1. Germline-derived CDR1 and CDR2 are SGHTA and FQGNSA. V trimming: 5 bases; J trimming: 4 bases; junction bases outside the gene matches: 5. The CDR3 sequence is 14 residues long. In DNA form, the CDR3 reads TGTGCCAGCAGCCAGGGACAGATGAATCAGCCCCAGCATTTT. This codes for CASSQGQMNQPQHF.

A note on this clonotype: This beta chain is off target for a library built for alpha chains, so its abundance means little. The rearrangement uses TRBV20-1 and TRBJ2-5; 7 bases align to TRBD2. CDR1 and CDR2 from the germline V gene are DFQATT and SNEGSKA (reference sequence). Trimming cost V 5 bases and J 2 bases; bases outside gene matches: 11. This CDR3 is built from 15 residues. CDR3 in amino acids: CSAPDWREIQETQYF. The CDR3 nucleotides are TGCAGTGCTCCTGACTGGCGGGAGATACAAGAGACCCAGTACTTC.

Details on this clonotype: This beta chain is off target for a library built for alpha chains, so its abundance means little. The CDR3 loop reads CSARTGEFGTEAFF. The CDR3 region has the DNA TGCAGTGCTAGGACAGGGGAGTTCGGCACTGAAGCTTTCTTT. This chain joins TRBV20-1 and TRBJ1-1; TRBD1 matches at 8 bases. Germline assignment: CDR1 DFQATT and CDR2 SNEGSKA (reference sequence). V gave up 3 bases and J gave up 4 bases; unmatched junction bases: 7. This CDR3 region has 14 residues.

About this clonotype: This beta chain slipped into a library made for alpha chains as a stray read, so its size is not meaningful. V usage is TRBV7-2 and J usage is TRBJ2-1, with D perhaps TRBD1 (6 bases). The CDR3 consists of 13 residues. The germline CDR1 and CDR2 sequences are SGHTA and FQGNSA. The V gene lost 5 bases and the J gene lost 4 bases, with 9 bases spanning the gap. The DNA for the CDR3 is TGTGCCAGCAGCCCAGGGACATACAATGAGCAGTTCTTC. Protein: CASSPGTYNEQFF.

Notes on this clonotype: Within a library made for alpha chains, this beta chain is off target, and its count is uninformative. The CDR3 here is CASSLGRGPSEQYF. The CDR3 DNA follows: TGTGCCAGCAGTTTGGGAAGGGGGCCCTCCGAGCAGTACTTC. The chain recombines TRBV12-3 or TRBV12-4 with TRBJ2-7, with TRBD1 matching 7 bases. The ends lost 3 bases at V and 6 bases at J; junction bases unmatched: 8. CDR3 size: 14 residues.

A word on this clonotype: The library was built for alpha chains, so this beta chain is an off-target read and its size means little. The rearrangement uses TRBV24-1 and TRBJ1-5; D gene ambiguous. Trimming left V 9 bases short and J 2 bases short, with 10 bases between. CDR3 length: 13 residues. The germline CDR1 and CDR2 sequences are KGHDR and SFDVKD. The CDR3 bases are TGTGCCACCGTAGAGTGGGGCAATCAGCCCCAGCATTTT. It is translated as CATVEWGNQPQHF.

Concerning this clonotype: This beta chain is an off-target read within a library intended for alpha chains, so its frequency means little. This chain connects TRBV20-1 to TRBJ2-3, with 11 bases that match TRBD2. The CDR3 contains 18 residues. The junction had 10 bases not matched to a gene; V was cut back by 0 bases and J by 2 bases. Germline V gene sequence: CDR1 DFQATT, CDR2 SNEGSKA (reference sequence). The CDR3 loop is CSARDPLAGGRDTDTQYF. In nucleotides, the CDR3 is TGCAGTGCTAGAGATCCGCTAGCGGGAGGAAGGGACACAGATACGCAGTATTTT.

For this clonotype: This beta chain is off target for a library built for alpha chains, so its abundance means little. The chain links TRBV20-1 to TRBJ1-5; D uncertain. CDR3 size: 13 residues. Germline assignment: CDR1 DFQATT and CDR2 SNEGSKA (reference sequence). The V gene lost 6 bases and the J gene lost 3 bases, with 12 bases spanning the gap. CDR3 DNA: TGCAGTGCCAGACCGGGGTACAATCAGCCCCAGCATTTT. It yields the protein CSARPGYNQPQHF.

About this clonotype itself: This beta chain lies outside the target of a library built for alpha chains; its clone size means little. The chain links TRBV12-3 or TRBV12-4 to TRBJ2-6; no definite D call. CDR3 length: 15 residues. V shed 4 bases and J shed 0 bases, with 7 bases lying between them. This CDR3 reads CASSYRRSGANVLTF. In DNA form, the CDR3 reads TGTGCCAGCAGTTATAGGCGCTCTGGGGCCAACGTCCTGACTTTC.

As to this clonotype: Because this beta chain is a stray read in a library intended to capture alpha chains, its abundance should not be given much weight. The chain has TRBV30 and TRBJ1-6, with a tentative D call TRBD1 (5 bases). The CDR3 has 13 residues. The germline CDR1 and CDR2 sequences are GTSNPN and SVGIG (reference sequence). Trimming removed 0 bases at V and 14 bases at J, with 14 bases between. CDR3 amino acids: CAWSVLGGITLHF. The CDR3 DNA reads as TGTGCCTGGAGTGTACTCGGGGGGATTACCCTCCACTTT.

Relative to its sample, this clonotype is large. As an off-target read in a library built for alpha chains, this beta chain has a frequency of little significance. V usage is TRBV5-1 and J usage is TRBJ2-7; TRBD1 is a possible D gene (6 bases). V lost 4 bases, J lost 3 bases, and 17 bases lay in between. Germline CDR1 and CDR2: SGHRS and YFSETQ. The CDR3 sequence is 15 residues long. CDR3 sequence: CASSPQPGQIYEQYF. CDR3 in DNA: TGCGCCAGCAGCCCTCAACCTGGACAGATCTACGAGCAGTACTTC.

On this clonotype itself: For a library built for alpha chains, this beta chain is a stray read; little rests on its size. The chain uses TRBV5-1 and TRBJ2-6; 9 nucleotides agree with TRBD1. Per germline, CDR1 SGHRS and CDR2 YFSETQ. V was clipped by 5 bases and J by 3 bases; unmatched bases: 12. The CDR3 is 18 residues long. CDR3 residues: CASRNKMTGGIGANVLTF. The CDR3 DNA sequence: TGCGCCAGCAGGAACAAAATGACAGGGGGAATTGGGGCCAACGTCCTGACTTTC.

This clonotype showed up just a few times. This beta chain appears as a stray read in a library generated for alpha chains; its size is not informative. The V call is TRBV20-1, the J call TRBJ2-1; 7 nucleotides agree with TRBD2. Germline CDR1 and CDR2: DFQATT and SNEGSKA (reference sequence). The V segment lost 3 bases and the J segment 7 bases; nucleotides outside the gene matches: 12. The CDR3 extends over 15 amino acids. CDR3 nucleotides: TGCAGTGCTAGCCCCCCCGGGGGGAGCAATAATGAGCAGTTCTTC. It specifies CSASPPGGSNNEQFF.

Worth noting for this clonotype: The library was prepared for alpha chains; this beta chain is a stray read, so its frequency means little. This chain joins TRBV20-1 and TRBJ2-7; D gene uncertain. In germline, CDR1 is DFQATT, CDR2 SNEGSKA (reference sequence). CDR3 length: 13 amino acids. The CDR3 is CSDNPWGSYEQYF. CDR3 DNA: TGCAGCGACAACCCCTGGGGCTCCTACGAGCAGTACTTC.

With respect to this clonotype: The size of this beta chain means little, since it is a stray read in a library made for alpha chains. The rearrangement links TRBV7-2 to TRBJ2-1; D remains unclear. CDR3 length: 15 amino acids. With 5 bases removed from V and 0 bases from J, the gap between germline ends came to 11 bases. Germline assignment: CDR1 SGHTA and CDR2 FQGNSA. This CDR3 is CASSPQTVSYNEQFF. The CDR3 DNA is TGTGCCAGCAGCCCGCAGACGGTCTCCTACAATGAGCAGTTCTTC. The entire variable domain, with the rest obtained from reference TRBV7-2 and TRBJ2-1, is as follows: GAGVSQSPSNKVTEKGKDVELRCDPISGHTALYWYRQSLGQGLEFLIYFQGNSAPDKSGLPSDRFSAERTGGSVSTLTIQRTQQEDSAVYLCASSPQTVSYNEQFFGPGTRLTVL.

Notes on this clonotype: The library was prepared for alpha chains; this beta chain is a stray read, so its frequency means little. The chain is built from TRBV4-3 and TRBJ2-6, with D perhaps TRBD2 (6 bases). This CDR3 is 16 amino acids long. CDR1 is LGHNA, CDR2 YSLEER, per germline. Trimming removed 3 bases from V and 0 bases from J, with 9 bases in between. CDR3: CASSHLGSSGANVLTF. Written as DNA, the CDR3 is TGCGCCAGCAGCCACCTCGGGAGCTCTGGGGCCAACGTCCTGACTTTC.

As to this clonotype: This beta chain appears as a stray read in a library generated for alpha chains; its size is not informative. This chain connects TRBV20-1 to TRBJ2-1; D gene ambiguous. Germline-derived CDR1 and CDR2 are DFQATT and SNEGSKA (reference sequence). The CDR3 is made up of 12 amino acids. V lost 8 bases and J lost 9, with 17 bases in between. The CDR3 protein is CSPLGNSFEQFF. In DNA form, the CDR3 reads TGCAGTCCCTTAGGAAATAGCTTTGAGCAGTTCTTC.

Regarding this clonotype: This beta chain turned up in a library designed for alpha chains; as an off-target read, its abundance says little. The chain's CDR3 is CSVEDNSLGYEQYF. CDR3 DNA sequence: TGCAGCGTTGAAGATAACTCGCTGGGCTACGAGCAGTACTTC. V usage is TRBV29-1 and J usage is TRBJ2-7; D remains unclear. The length of the CDR3 is 14 residues. Trimming shortened V by 0 bases and J by 3 bases, and 12 bases separated the two germline ends. Germline V CDR1 and CDR2: SQVTM, ANQGSEA.

As regards this clonotype: This beta chain lies outside the target of a library built for alpha chains; its clone size means little. The chain carries TRBV7-3 and TRBJ2-1; tentatively, D is TRBD2 (6 bases). Germline V gene lookup returns CDR1 SGHTA and CDR2 FQGTGA. CDR3 length: 17 amino acids. Trimming removed 5 bases from V and 6 bases from J, with 23 bases in between. The CDR3 loop reads CASSRRGTSGPGNEQFF. Written as DNA, the CDR3 is TGTGCCAGCAGCCGAAGAGGAACCAGCGGGCCGGGCAATGAGCAGTTCTTC.

This clonotype has only one observation. This beta chain is an off-target read within a library intended for alpha chains, so its frequency means little. DNA of the CDR3: TGTGCCAGCAGTTTATCGCAGGGGAAAAACATTCAGTACTTC. Amino acids: CASSLSQGKNIQYF. V usage is TRBV27 and J usage is TRBJ2-4; perhaps TRBD1 as D (6 bases). Trimming stripped 0 bases from V and 4 bases from J, with 7 bases between. The CDR3 has 14 residues. The germline V gene has CDR1 MNHEY and CDR2 SMNVEV (reference sequence).

As regards this clonotype: This beta chain is a stray sequence in a library constructed for alpha chains; its clone size is not meaningful. The chain joins TRBV20-1 to TRBJ1-1; TRBD1 matches at 10 bases. This CDR3 is built from 15 residues. Germline CDR1 DFQATT, CDR2 SNEGSKA (reference sequence). V was pared by 6 bases and J by 5 bases, with 12 bases of the junction left unmatched. The CDR3 DNA is TGCAGTGCCCGGGACAGGGGTCTCATCGCGACTGAAGCTTTCTTT. This translates into CSARDRGLIATEAFF.

To note about this clonotype: A junction end diverges from the germline sequence, so it may reflect a read error. This beta chain was picked up by a library intended for alpha chains and is off target, so its count carries little meaning. The chain joins TRBV7-9 to TRBJ2-5, with 9 bases that match TRBD2. Germline V CDR1 and CDR2: SEHNR, FQNEAQ (reference sequence). This CDR3 spans 14 amino acids. CDR3 sequence (DNA): TGTGCCAGCAGTTTAGGGACTAGCACGAAGACCCAGTACTTC. Amino acids: CASSLGTSTKTQYF.

With regard to this clonotype: This beta chain appears as a stray read in a library generated for alpha chains; its size is not informative. The CDR3 nucleotides are TGCAGTGGTGGGCTTGGAAGCACAGATACGCAGTATTTT. Protein product: CSGGLGSTDTQYF. The V call is TRBV29-1, the J call TRBJ2-3; D uncertain. Germline CDR1 is SQVTM and CDR2 is ANQGSEA. The CDR3 is made up of 13 amino acids.

On this clonotype: This beta chain was picked up by a library intended for alpha chains and is off target, so its count carries little meaning. The V and J genes are TRBV7-6 and TRBJ1-5; tentatively, D is TRBD1 (5 bases). This CDR3 has 17 residues. The V gene's germline CDR1 is SGHVS and CDR2 FNYEAQ. The V and J ends lost 4 bases and 1 base respectively, with 17 bases between them. The CDR3 loop is CASSSGTSFTSNQPQHF. In nucleotides, the CDR3 is TGTGCCAGCAGCTCGGGGACCTCTTTTACGAGCAATCAGCCCCAGCATTTT.

Note on this clonotype: Within a library made for alpha chains, this beta chain is off target, and its count is uninformative. V is TRBV29-1 and J is TRBJ1-1, with D uncertain. The CDR3 loop spans 12 amino acids. V was trimmed by 5 bases and J by 1 base, leaving 8 bases between them. CDR1 and CDR2 (germline): SQVTM, ANQGSEA. DNA for the CDR3: TGCAGCGTTTCGCAGTGGAACACTGAAGCTTTCTTT. Amino acids: CSVSQWNTEAFF.